The 30 T cell receptor beta chains listed next were all sequenced from one sample in a study of T cells expressing NK-cell markers. For each CDR3 protein, TCRdb gives one entry from its re-call of the 5' RACE reads, without DNA. The repertoire table contains around 15,000 distinct CDR3 sequences. Sequencing input: blood T cells: a sorted CD56 or NKG2C T cell subset, CD4+ or CD8+ T cells, or bulk PBMC T cells (not recorded which). These TCRs come from a man between 18 and 69 years old in good health.

The chain employs TRBV18 and TRBJ2-1; there is no DNA to check the TCRdb D call of TRBD2. The CDR3 has 14 amino acids. The germline gives CDR1 KGHSH, CDR2 LQKENI. The CDR3 reads CASSPGLAANEQFF. The variable domain in full, completed from reference TRBV18 and TRBJ2-1, reads NAGVMQNPRHLVRRRGQEARLRCSPMKGHSHVYWYRQLPEEGLKFMVYLQKENIIDESGMPKERFSAEFPKEGPSILRIQQVVRGDSAAYFCASSPGLAANEQFFGPGTRLTVL.

This sequence joins TRBV5-1 and TRBJ2-7; checking the TCRdb D call of TRBD1 is not possible without DNA. Germline loops: CDR1 SGHRS, CDR2 YFSETQ. The CDR3 consists of 16 residues. The CDR3 loop reads CASSSLTGTGVGEQYF.

The chain recombines TRBV7-2 with TRBJ2-7. This CDR3 contains 14 residues. The V gene's germline CDR1 is SGHTA and CDR2 FQGNSA. The CDR3 sequence: CASSLDRGPYEQYF.

The genes are TRBV6-1 and TRBJ2-4; TCRdb's D call, TRBD1, is unchecked because there is no DNA. Germline V CDR1 and CDR2: MNHNS, SASEGT. This CDR3 region has 15 residues. CDR3 loop: CASSPPRGAKNIQYF.

V gene TRBV12-3 or TRBV12-4 combines with J gene TRBJ2-1; TCRdb names TRBD2, which stays unverified in the absence of DNA. CDR3 length equals 13 residues. This chain's CDR3 is CASGGLAMGEQFF.

This rearrangement joins TRBV20-1 to TRBJ2-3; the TCRdb D gene call, TRBD2, has no DNA to confirm it. From germline, CDR1 is DFQATT and CDR2 SNEGSKA (reference sequence). This CDR3 contains 17 residues. The CDR3 sequence: CSVSTGTSGAGMSTQYF.

The chain couples TRBV3-1 to TRBJ1-2; TCRdb outputs TRBD1, but without DNA this stays unchecked. Per the germline V gene, CDR1 is LGHDT and CDR2 is YNNKEL (reference sequence). This CDR3 comprises 16 residues. The chain's CDR3 is CASSLTGRHLNYGYTF.

J is TRBJ2-3 and V is TRBV18. The CDR3 length is 16 residues. CDR1 and CDR2 (germline): KGHSH, LQKENI. This CDR3 reads CASSPRGTGGTDTQYF.

The rearrangement uses TRBV28 and TRBJ2-2; TCRdb indicates TRBD1, and absent DNA this call remains unverified. CDR1 MDHEN and CDR2 SYDVKM come from the germline V gene. The CDR3 is 14 residues long. CDR3 in amino acids: CASSFRRVPGELFF.

The chain carries TRBV29-1 and TRBJ2-7; TCRdb names TRBD2, which stays unverified in the absence of DNA. CDR1 is SQVTM and CDR2 is ANQGSEA in the germline V gene. The CDR3 covers 14 residues. This CDR3 reads CSVTGTSGSYEQYF.

V is TRBV5-4 and J is TRBJ1-2. The CDR3 consists of 15 residues. Germline values: CDR1 SGHNT, CDR2 YYREEE (reference sequence). The CDR3 loop is CASSFSASIPDGYTF.

The chain uses TRBV5-6 and TRBJ1-2; TCRdb returns TRBD1, unconfirmable since there is no DNA. The CDR3 runs to 14 residues. The germline CDR1 and CDR2 sequences are SGHDT and YYEEEE. CDR3: CASNFPQAPAGYTF.

The chain uses TRBV24-1 and TRBJ1-1; TCRdb names TRBD1, which stays unverified in the absence of DNA. The CDR3 loop spans 17 amino acids. Germline CDR1 is KGHDR and CDR2 is SFDVKD. The CDR3 is CATSGFKFSALNTEAFF.

The J gene is TRBJ2-6, the V gene TRBV27. The CDR3 length is 14 residues. Germline V gives CDR1 MNHEY, CDR2 SMNVEV (reference sequence). Here the CDR3 reads CASSGVPGANVLTF.

The chain couples TRBV12-3 or TRBV12-4 to TRBJ2-7; the D gene TCRdb calls, TRBD1, cannot be checked with no DNA. This CDR3 spans 16 amino acids. Here the CDR3 reads CASSSTGTLKAGEQYF.

The V gene is TRBV20-1, the J gene TRBJ1-2; TCRdb names TRBD1, which stays unverified in the absence of DNA. The germline V gene encodes CDR1 DFQATT and CDR2 SNEGSKA (reference sequence). The CDR3 contains 17 residues. CDR3 residues: CSARGGQFGPYGYGYTF.

The V and J genes are TRBV10-3 and TRBJ2-3; the D gene TCRdb calls, TRBD2, cannot be checked with no DNA. Germline CDR1 and CDR2: ENHRY and SYGVKD. The CDR3 totals 18 residues. The chain's CDR3 is CAIGTGLAGRTRTDTQYF.

This clonotype registers medium-sized by frequency. The V and J genes are TRBV29-1 and TRBJ2-3; the TRBD1 assignment by TCRdb is unverifiable without DNA. The CDR3 sequence is 14 residues long. Germline V lookup: CDR1 SQVTM, CDR2 ANQGSEA. CDR3: CSVESGVGTDTQYF.

V usage is TRBV7-2 and J usage is TRBJ1-2; TCRdb designates TRBD1, a call that cannot be tested without DNA. Looked up from germline, CDR1 is SGHTA and CDR2 is FQGNSA. The CDR3 covers 15 residues. CDR3 protein: CASSLVVQGASGYTF.

The rearrangement joins TRBV20-1 to TRBJ2-3; TCRdb's D call, TRBD2, is unchecked because there is no DNA. In germline, CDR1 is DFQATT, CDR2 SNEGSKA (reference sequence). This CDR3 region has 16 residues. The CDR3 spells CSARGGRSPSTDTQYF.

The J gene is TRBJ2-1, the V gene TRBV7-2; the TCRdb D gene call, TRBD2, has no DNA to confirm it. CDR1 SGHTA and CDR2 FQGNSA come from the germline V gene. The CDR3 spans 21 residues. The chain's CDR3 is CASSLAGMTSGGGSSYNEQFF. Supplemented by reference TRBV7-2 and TRBJ2-1, the full variable domain reads GAGVSQSPSNKVTEKGKDVELRCDPISGHTALYWYRQSLGQGLEFLIYFQGNSAPDKSGLPSDRFSAERTGGSVSTLTIQRTQQEDSAVYLCASSLAGMTSGGGSSYNEQFFGPGTRLTVL.

The V call is TRBV20-1, the J call TRBJ2-3. The V gene's germline CDR1 is DFQATT and CDR2 SNEGSKA (reference sequence). This CDR3 comprises 14 residues. The CDR3 spells CSARSPSSTDTQYF.

V gene TRBV6-6 combines with J gene TRBJ1-1; TCRdb proposes TRBD1, but this gene call is untestable without DNA. The CDR3 runs to 13 residues. Germline V CDR1 and CDR2: MNHNY, SVGAGI (reference sequence). The CDR3 loop is CASSLTANTEAFF.

The chain joins TRBV11-2 to TRBJ2-1; without DNA, the TCRdb call of TRBD1 cannot be checked. Germline lookup yields CDR1 SGHAT and CDR2 FQNNGV. CDR3 size: 14 residues. The CDR3 sequence: CASSPGSSYNEQFF.

This sequence joins TRBV6-5 and TRBJ2-1; TCRdb designates TRBD2, a call that cannot be tested without DNA. CDR1 is MNHEY and CDR2 is SVGAGI in the germline V gene. The CDR3 contains 16 residues. The CDR3 sequence: CASSYTLAGGYNEQFF.

V and J are TRBV7-8 and TRBJ2-3; TCRdb returns TRBD2, unconfirmable since there is no DNA. Per the germline V gene, CDR1 is SGHVS and CDR2 is FQNEAQ. The CDR3 consists of 15 residues. The CDR3 sequence is CASSPIGGLSDTQYF.

The V and J genes are TRBV5-1 and TRBJ2-5; TCRdb selects TRBD1, and the lack of DNA leaves this call unchecked. The CDR3 sequence is 14 residues long. The germline CDR1 and CDR2 sequences are SGHRS and YFSETQ. The CDR3 sequence is CASSRTGTEETQYF.

This chain joins TRBV12-5 and TRBJ2-1; the TRBD2 assignment by TCRdb is unverifiable without DNA. The CDR3 covers 17 residues. The germline CDR1 and CDR2 sequences are LGHNT and FRNRAP. The CDR3 is CASGLPTSGSADNEQFF. Based on the CDR3 plus reference TRBV12-5 and TRBJ2-1, the full variable domain is DARVTQTPRHKVTEMGQEVTMRCQPILGHNTVFWYRQTMMQGLELLAYFRNRAPLDDSGMPKDRFSAEMPDATLATLKIQPSEPRDSAVYFCASGLPTSGSADNEQFFGPGTRLTVL.

CDR3 residues: CASSLLGEETFF. V is TRBV7-9 and J is TRBJ1-1. Germline V CDR1 and CDR2: SEHNR, FQNEAQ (reference sequence). The length of the CDR3 is 12 residues. The whole variable domain, filled in from reference TRBV7-9 and TRBJ1-1, reads DTGVSQNPRHKITKRGQNVTFRCDPISEHNRLYWYRQTLGQGPEFLTYFQNEAQLEKSRLLSDRFSAERPKGSFSTLEIQRTEQGDSAMYLCASSLLGEETFFGQGTRLTVV.

The chain links TRBV24-1 to TRBJ2-3. Germline CDR1 is KGHDR and CDR2 is SFDVKD. This CDR3 has 15 residues. The CDR3 here is CATSDDGHFTDTQYF.